This TCR beta chain was retrieved from a study of T-cell reconstitution after alpha-beta-depleted transplantation in children. Preparation of the TCRbeta library was carried out with unique molecular identifiers. TCRdb reanalysed the PCR reads using MiXCR and keeps one entry per CDR3 protein. The table shows about 230,000 distinct CDR3 sequences, with approximately 9% occurring only once. In this sample, this clonotype turned up many times. Between the trimmed V and J ends, which lost 4 bases and 5 bases, there was a span of 14 bases. The germline CDR1 and CDR2 sequences are WNHNN and SYGVQD (reference sequence). This CDR3 has 14 residues.

Source: PBMCs from the stem cell graft donor, taken from the stem cell graft. The rearrangement joins TRBV10-1 to TRBJ1-1; TRBD1 might be the D (6 bases). The receptor was isolated from a human donor who donated a stem cell graft to a child with acute lymphoblastic leukemia. The chain's CDR3 is CASSGGRGGTEAFF. The CDR3 nucleotides are TGCGCCAGCAGTGGGGGTAGAGGGGGGACTGAAGCTTTCTTT.